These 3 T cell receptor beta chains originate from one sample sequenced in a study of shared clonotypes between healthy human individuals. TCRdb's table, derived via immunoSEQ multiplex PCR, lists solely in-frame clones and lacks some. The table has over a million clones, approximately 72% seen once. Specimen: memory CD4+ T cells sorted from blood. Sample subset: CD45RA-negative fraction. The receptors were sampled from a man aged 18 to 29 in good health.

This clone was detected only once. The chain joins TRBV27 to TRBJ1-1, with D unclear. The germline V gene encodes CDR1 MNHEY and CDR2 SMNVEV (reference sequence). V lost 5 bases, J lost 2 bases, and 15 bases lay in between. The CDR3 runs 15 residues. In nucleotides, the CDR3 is TGTGCCAGCAGTCCACAGATTCTATTAAACACTGAAGCTTTCTTT. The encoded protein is CASSPQILLNTEAFF.

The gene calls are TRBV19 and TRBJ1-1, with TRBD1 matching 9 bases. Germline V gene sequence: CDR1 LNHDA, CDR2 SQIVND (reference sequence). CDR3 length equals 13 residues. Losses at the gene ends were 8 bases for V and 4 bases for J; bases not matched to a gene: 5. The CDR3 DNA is TGTGCCAGTGGACAGGGGTCGACCACTGAAGCTTTCTTT. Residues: CASGQGSTTEAFF.

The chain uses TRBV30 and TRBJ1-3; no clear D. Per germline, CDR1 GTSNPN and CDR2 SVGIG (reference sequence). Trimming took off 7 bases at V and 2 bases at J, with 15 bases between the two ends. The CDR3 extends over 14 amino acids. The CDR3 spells CASVWVAAGNTIYF. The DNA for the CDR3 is TGTGCCTCGGTGTGGGTTGCAGCTGGAAACACCATATATTTT. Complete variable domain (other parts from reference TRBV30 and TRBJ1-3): SQTIHQWPATLVQPVGSPLSLECTVEGTSNPNLYWYRQAAGRGLQLLFYSVGIGQISSEVPQNLSASRPQDRQFILSSKKLLLSDSGFYLCASVWVAAGNTIYFGEGSWLTVV.